In this sample, the clone carrying this T cell receptor (beta chain) turned up once. This record belongs to a study of PD-L1 blockade in urothelial cancer. Across the whole study: Atezolizumab was started by patients at some point between 2014 and 2015 at 1,200 mg intravenously every 3 weeks. Blood samples had a median of approximately 150,000 T cells, 83,000 or so unique TCRs, and clonality 0.07 to 0.08.

This sample's time point: pretreatment peripheral blood. Libraries were prepared by immunoSEQ multiplex PCR; TCRdb keeps only in-frame clonotypes and omits some of them. The repertoire includes over 35,000 clones, approximately 91% of them detected once, and roughly 10% sits in the top ten. Trimming at V came to 6 bases and at J to 8 bases, leaving 8 bases not matched to a gene. Germline lookup yields CDR1 MDHEN and CDR2 SYDVKM. The CDR3 runs to 14 residues. J is TRBJ1-4 and V is TRBV28; TRBD1 matches at 8 bases. Source: PBMCs, taken around atezolizumab (anti-PD-L1) treatment. This TCR came from a woman aged 60-75 years with urothelial cancer. The DNA for the CDR3 is TGTGCCAGCAGCAGCGGACAGGGTCGGGAAAAACTGTTTTTT. Its protein is CASSSGQGREKLFF.